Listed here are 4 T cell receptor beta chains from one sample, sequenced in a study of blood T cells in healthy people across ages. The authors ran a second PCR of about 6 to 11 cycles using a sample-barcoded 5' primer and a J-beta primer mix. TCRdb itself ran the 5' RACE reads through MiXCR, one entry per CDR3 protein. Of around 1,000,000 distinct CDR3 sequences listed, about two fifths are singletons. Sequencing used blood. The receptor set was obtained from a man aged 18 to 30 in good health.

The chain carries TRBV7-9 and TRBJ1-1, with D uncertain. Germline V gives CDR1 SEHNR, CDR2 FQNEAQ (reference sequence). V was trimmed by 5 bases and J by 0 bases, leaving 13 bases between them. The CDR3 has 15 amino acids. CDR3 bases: TGTGCCAGCAGCCTACCAGTAGCTCTGAACACTGAAGCTTTCTTT. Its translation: CASSLPVALNTEAFF.

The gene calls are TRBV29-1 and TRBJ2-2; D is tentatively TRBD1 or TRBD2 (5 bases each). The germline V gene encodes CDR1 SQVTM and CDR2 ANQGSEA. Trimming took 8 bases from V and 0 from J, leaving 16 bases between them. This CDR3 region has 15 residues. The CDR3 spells CSFSSGGPNTGELFF. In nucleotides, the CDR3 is TGCAGCTTCTCATCTGGGGGACCGAACACCGGGGAGCTGTTTTTT.

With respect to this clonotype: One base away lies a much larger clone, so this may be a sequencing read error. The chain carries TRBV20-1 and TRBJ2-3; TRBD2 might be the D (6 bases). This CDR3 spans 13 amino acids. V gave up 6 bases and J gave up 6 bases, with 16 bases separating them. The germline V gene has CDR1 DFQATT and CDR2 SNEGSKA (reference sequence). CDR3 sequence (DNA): TGCAGTGCCGGGGGAAGTGCGACTGATACGCAGTATTTT. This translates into CSAGGSATDTQYF.

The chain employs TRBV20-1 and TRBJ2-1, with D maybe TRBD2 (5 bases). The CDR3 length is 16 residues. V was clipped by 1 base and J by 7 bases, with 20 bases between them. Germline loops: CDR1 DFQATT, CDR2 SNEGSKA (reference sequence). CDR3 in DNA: TGCAGTGCTAGAGTGGGCGCGGCCTCGAGGGTAAATGAGCAGTTCTTC. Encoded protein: CSARVGAASRVNEQFF.